Included here is one TCR beta chain sequence, with context. Antigen: not known. TCRdb itself ran the reads through MiXCR, one entry per CDR3 protein. The sample contains approximately 990,000 distinct CDR3 sequences, roughly 31% of which appear only once. The data stem from a study of T cell repertoires in cytomegalovirus infection. Across the study: CMV infection and matching HLA type were both indicated by public TCR beta signatures. The study, taken as a whole, reports: The cumulative frequency of public TCR beta families identified carriers of CMV plus the relevant HLA. It was HLA-C-restricted CMV-specific TCR beta clonotypes that dominated the response ex vivo.

This specimen consisted of cultured CD8+ T cells from PBMCs, obtained from culture after CMV antigen stimulation. The origin of this receptor is a human donor in good health (CMV status not recorded). Some clones in this sample may be carry-over from other donors' samples.

The CDR3 protein is CASTHQDDGYTF. CDR3 sequence (DNA): TGTGCCAGCACCCATCAGGATGATGGCTACACCTTC. V gene TRBV7-9 combines with J gene TRBJ1-2; D remains ambiguous. This CDR3 is built from 12 residues. Trimming removed 7 bases from V and 6 bases from J, with 12 bases in between. The germline V gene has CDR1 SEHNR and CDR2 FQNEAQ (reference sequence).